This paragraph reports one TCR beta chain. This clonotype occurred a few times. The specificity of this receptor is unknown. Base-call qualities are not available, and no considerably larger clone is one nucleotide away. The data were obtained in a study of early T cells in non-severe SARS-CoV-2 infection (dated by TCRdb to the early 2020s). About the investigation overall: TCR sequencing used bulk RNA from unsorted whole blood, so alpha and beta chains could not be paired. The study at large found these results: VDJdb matching was skewed toward anti-spike CD8 responses, so virus-specific expansions were likely underestimated and private and CD4 specificities were missed.

The study was a case-control design nested within a healthcare worker cohort in London, UK, with weekly nasopharyngeal swab PCR tests and blood sampling. Healthcare workers were recruited between 23 and 31 March 2020, during the week of the UK lockdown, and were followed weekly for up to about 15 weeks. The library was generated by 5' RACE. TCRdb lists the instrument as NextSeq 500. In the TCR library protocol, unique molecular identifiers were attached to individual cDNA molecules to correct for PCR bias and sequencing error. Both TCR alpha and beta chains were sequenced, and tight co-correlation was observed between alpha and beta sequence abundances in each sample. As for how the authors treated the data: Decombinator V4 was used to annotate TCR sequences for V gene, J gene and CDR3. TCRs were defined as expanded if a significant change between any two time points was detected under a Poisson model with p below 0.0001. TCR abundances were normalised to the total number of TCRs sequenced per sample and expressed as counts per million. VDJdb, accessed 1 November 2021, was searched for CMV, EBV and SARS-CoV-2 annotated TCRs, with TCRs annotated for multiple antigens excluded. The public sequencing data were trimmed at Q25 with fastp and processed into clonotypes with MiXCR by TCRdb, which kept only in-frame beta chains. Rows are combined by CDR3 protein, so each entry shows the most common genes and DNA. TCRdb, not the original authors, processed these V and J calls. In this sample the table shows about 77,000 distinct CDR3 sequences, 12% of which occur a single time. The top ten clonotypes cover roughly 15% of the sample.

The material sequenced was whole blood, taken at baseline. This clonotype was obtained from an adult who was a healthcare worker with PCR-confirmed SARS-CoV-2 infection or an uninfected control (not recorded which). The donor label of this sample is uncertain.

The nucleotides read TGTGCCACCAGCAGAGATCAGGAGACGAATGGCTACACCTTC. It is translated as CATSRDQETNGYTF. This sequence uses TRBV15 and TRBJ1-2; the D gene is unclear. The germline V gene (reference sequence) provides CDR1 LNHNV and CDR2 YYDKDF. V is reduced by 0 bases and J by 6 bases, leaving a spacing of 11 bases between them. Spanning cysteine to phenylalanine, the CDR3 consists of 14 amino acids. This entry keeps only the CDR3 DNA: 42 bases, framed from base 1.